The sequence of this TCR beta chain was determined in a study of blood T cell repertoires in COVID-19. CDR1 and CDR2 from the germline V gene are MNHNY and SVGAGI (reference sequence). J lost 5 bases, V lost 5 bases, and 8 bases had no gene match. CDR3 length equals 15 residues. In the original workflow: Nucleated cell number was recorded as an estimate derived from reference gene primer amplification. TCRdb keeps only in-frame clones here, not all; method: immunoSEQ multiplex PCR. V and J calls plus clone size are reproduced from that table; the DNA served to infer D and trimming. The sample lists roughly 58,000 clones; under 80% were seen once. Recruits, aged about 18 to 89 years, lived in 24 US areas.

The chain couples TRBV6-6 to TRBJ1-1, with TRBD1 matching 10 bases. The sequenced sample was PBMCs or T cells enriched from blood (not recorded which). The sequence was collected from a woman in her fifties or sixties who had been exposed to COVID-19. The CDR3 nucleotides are TGTGCCAGCAGTCAGTCTGGGACAGGGGTAACTGAAGCTTTCTTT. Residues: CASSQSGTGVTEAFF.